The 25 T cell receptor beta chains given below trace back to one sample, sequenced in a study of control samples from healthy donors and cancer patients. Profiling relied on immunoSEQ multiplex PCR, and the TCRdb table lists in-frame clones only, not all of them. Here the sample spans over 120,000 clones, roughly 94% being singletons. Sample: PBMCs. The receptors come from a man aged 55 to 69 with colorectal cancer.

The rearrangement uses TRBV18 and TRBJ2-1; perhaps TRBD2 as D (7 bases). The CDR3 totals 14 residues. The germline V gene encodes CDR1 KGHSH and CDR2 LQKENI. With 6 bases removed from V and 6 bases from J, the gap between germline ends came to 15 bases. CDR3 nucleotide sequence: TGTGCCAGCTCGCCTCTGCGGGGGCGCAATGAGCAGTTCTTC. Protein: CASSPLRGRNEQFF.

The J gene is TRBJ1-4, the V gene TRBV6-5; D is unresolved. Germline-derived CDR1 and CDR2 are MNHEY and SVGAGI. This CDR3 has 15 residues. The V end was cut by 6 bases, the J end by 4 bases, with 15 bases between. CDR3 DNA: TGTGCCAGCAGCGAGGGCACAGCGAGTAATGAAAAACTGTTTTTT. This codes for CASSEGTASNEKLFF.

The gene calls are TRBV6-5 and TRBJ1-5, with 10 bases identical to TRBD1. The CDR3 loop spans 14 amino acids. Germline V gives CDR1 MNHEY, CDR2 SVGAGI. Losses at the gene ends were 8 bases for V and 8 bases for J; bases not matched to a gene: 9. In nucleotides, the CDR3 is TGTGCCAGCGGCTGGGACAGGGGTAATGAGCCCCAGCATTTT. It codes for CASGWDRGNEPQHF.

This chain connects TRBV5-3 to TRBJ2-3, with D unclear. TRBV5-3 is annotated as an ORF whose role is uncertain. The CDR3 spans 11 residues. Trimming took 3 bases from V and 6 from J, leaving 5 bases between them. The CDR3 bases are TGTGCCAGAAGCTCGTTGGATACGCAGTATTTT. It encodes CARSSLDTQYF.

The chain combines TRBV7-9 with TRBJ1-5; 9 bases align to TRBD1. CDR1 is SEHNR, CDR2 FQNEAQ, per germline (reference sequence). The J segment lost 5 bases and the V segment lost 1 base, leaving 0 bases of the junction unmatched. There are 14 residues in the CDR3. CDR3 in DNA: TGTGCCAGCAGCTTAGGACAGGGGGATCAGCCCCAGCATTTT. Translation: CASSLGQGDQPQHF.

The chain links TRBV6-5 to TRBJ1-4; D unresolved. CDR1 is MNHEY and CDR2 is SVGAGI in the germline V gene. The CDR3 contains 14 residues. Between the trimmed V and J ends, which lost 6 bases and 4 bases, there was a span of 12 bases. CDR3 amino acids: CASRPVPFNEKLFF. The CDR3 DNA reads TGTGCCAGCAGGCCCGTTCCTTTTAATGAAAAACTGTTTTTT.

The chain has TRBV4-3 and TRBJ2-1; the D gene could be TRBD1 or TRBD2 (5 bases each). Germline CDR1 is LGHNA and CDR2 is YSLEER. V was trimmed by 4 bases and J by 1 base, leaving 8 bases between them. The CDR3 covers 14 residues. CDR3 residues: CASSRGESYNEQFF. As DNA, the CDR3 is TGCGCCAGCAGCCGAGGGGAGTCCTACAATGAGCAGTTCTTC.

The chain combines TRBV19 with TRBJ1-4; D gene uncertain. The CDR3 has 12 amino acids. The V end was cut by 7 bases, the J end by 5 bases, with 8 bases between. Per the germline V gene, CDR1 is LNHDA and CDR2 is SQIVND (reference sequence). The CDR3 loop is CASNSRNEKLFF. The CDR3 DNA is TGTGCCAGTAATAGTAGGAATGAAAAACTGTTTTTT.

V and J are TRBV9 and TRBJ1-1; weak D call: TRBD1 (6 bases). The CDR3 extends over 14 amino acids. The germline V and J ends were trimmed by 0 bases and 4 bases, with 10 bases remaining between them. The V gene's germline CDR1 is SGDLS and CDR2 YYNGEE. The CDR3 DNA follows: TGTGCCAGCAGCGTAGGAGGGGGGACCACTGAAGCTTTCTTT. This gives the protein CASSVGGGTTEAFF.

The CDR3: CASSIAGQGRPDTQYF. CDR3 nucleotide sequence: TGTGCCAGTAGTATAGCGGGGCAGGGCCGTCCAGATACGCAGTATTTT. The V gene is TRBV19, the J gene TRBJ2-3, with D tentatively TRBD1 or TRBD2 (5 bases each). V was pared by 1 base and J by 4 bases, with 15 bases between. This CDR3 comprises 16 residues. Germline loops: CDR1 LNHDA, CDR2 SQIVND (reference sequence).

Here the CDR3 reads CASRLAGGPEEQFF. The CDR3 nucleotides are TGTGCCAGCAGACTAGCGGGGGGGCCGGAGGAGCAGTTCTTC. J is TRBJ2-1 and V is TRBV7-2; 13 bases map to TRBD2. J was trimmed by 10 bases and V by 6 bases; bases with no gene match: 6. CDR1 SGHTA and CDR2 FQGNSA come from the germline V gene. This CDR3 has 14 residues.

The chain couples TRBV12-3 or TRBV12-4 to TRBJ1-2; perhaps TRBD1 as D (6 bases). Between the trimmed V and J ends, which lost 1 base and 5 bases, there was a span of 8 bases. This CDR3 is built from 13 residues. The DNA of the CDR3 is TGTGCCAGCAGTTTAGGGGACAAATATGGCTACACCTTC. It codes for CASSLGDKYGYTF.

CDR3 sequence reads: CASSYLGANTEAFF. CDR3 in DNA: TGTGCCAGCAGCTACCTGGGGGCAAACACTGAAGCTTTCTTT. The chain couples TRBV14 to TRBJ1-1; D might be TRBD1 (6 bases). Germline V lookup: CDR1 SGHDN, CDR2 FVKESK. This CDR3 spans 14 amino acids. Trimming stripped 5 bases from V and 2 bases from J, with 12 bases between.

The chain links TRBV19 to TRBJ1-5; D not resolved. Trimming left V 7 bases short and J 1 base short, with 14 bases between. Looked up from germline, CDR1 is LNHDA and CDR2 is SQIVND (reference sequence). This CDR3 has 15 amino acids. DNA of the CDR3: TGTGCCAGTACCCCACGGGGTTTAAGCAATCAGCCCCAGCATTTT. Its translation is CASTPRGLSNQPQHF.

The CDR3 here is CASSSRLAGGTNTGELFF. The CDR3 coding sequence is TGCGCCAGCAGCTCCCGGCTAGCGGGGGGCACGAACACCGGGGAGCTGTTTTTT. The chain uses TRBV5-1 and TRBJ2-2; 11 nucleotides line up with TRBD2. From germline, CDR1 is SGHRS and CDR2 YFSETQ. J lost 0 bases, V lost 3 bases, and 7 bases had no gene match. The CDR3 has 18 residues. The full variable domain, in which reference TRBV5-1 and TRBJ2-2 provide the parts outside the CDR3, is KAGVTQTPRYLIKTRGQQVTLSCSPISGHRSVSWYQQTPGQGLQFLFEYFSETQRNKGNFPGRFSGRQFSNSRSEMNVSTLELGDSALYLCASSSRLAGGTNTGELFFGEGSRLTVL.

The rearrangement uses TRBV19 and TRBJ2-2; TRBD1 matches at 8 bases. V shed 4 bases and J 7 bases; nucleotides not matched to a gene: 8. The length of the CDR3 is 15 residues. The germline gives CDR1 LNHDA, CDR2 SQIVND (reference sequence). DNA of the CDR3: TGTGCCAGTAGTAATGGACAGGGAATATACGGGGAGCTGTTTTTT. It translates to CASSNGQGIYGELFF.

This clone was seen once. The J gene is TRBJ1-2, the V gene TRBV10-3, with 10 bases identical to TRBD1. The germline CDR1 and CDR2 sequences are ENHRY and SYGVKD. This CDR3 region has 12 residues. The ends lost 5 bases at V and 10 bases at J; junction bases unmatched: 4. The CDR3: CAISPGTGDYTF. CDR3 bases: TGTGCCATCAGTCCCGGGACAGGGGACTACACCTTC.

The chain has TRBV18 and TRBJ1-1, with D tentatively TRBD1 (6 bases). Trimming removed 3 bases at V and 1 base at J, with 12 bases between. CDR1 and CDR2 from the germline V gene are KGHSH and LQKENI. This CDR3 region has 15 residues. CDR3 nucleotide sequence: TGTGCCAGCTCACCCCGACAGGAGAAGAACACTGAAGCTTTCTTT. Amino acids: CASSPRQEKNTEAFF.

The chain employs TRBV7-2 and TRBJ1-2; D not certain. V dropped 0 bases and J dropped 5 bases, with 13 bases sitting between them. CDR1 and CDR2 from the germline V gene are SGHTA and FQGNSA. The CDR3 runs 15 residues. CDR3 protein: CASSLAGNLLYGYTF. CDR3 nucleotide sequence: TGTGCCAGCAGCTTAGCGGGCAACCTCCTTTATGGCTACACCTTC.

This chain uses TRBV6-4 with TRBJ2-2; D is undetermined. Trimming pared 5 bases from V and 3 bases from J, leaving 16 bases between. The CDR3 contains 16 residues. Germline V gene sequence: CDR1 MRHNA, CDR2 SNTAGT. In DNA form, the CDR3 reads TGTGCCAGCAGTAAAAGGGAACAACGCGACACCGGGGAGCTGTTTTTT. Its protein product is CASSKREQRDTGELFF.

The sample holds one count of this clone. The chain links TRBV9 to TRBJ2-5; D gene uncertain. This CDR3 is 15 amino acids long. Germline lookup yields CDR1 SGDLS and CDR2 YYNGEE. Trimming cost V 0 bases and J 1 base, with 10 bases left between them. This CDR3 is CASSVDATVQETQYF. The CDR3 coding sequence is TGTGCCAGCAGCGTAGATGCGACGGTCCAAGAGACCCAGTACTTC. Using reference TRBV9 and TRBJ2-5 for the parts outside the CDR3, the full variable domain is DSGVTQTPKHLITATGQRVTLRCSPRSGDLSVYWYQQSLDQGLQFLIQYYNGEERAKGNILERFSAQQFPDLHSELNLSSLELGDSALYFCASSVDATVQETQYFGPGTRLLVL.

CDR3 amino acids: CASRRDRDSGNTIYF. CDR3 DNA sequence: TGTGCCAGCAGACGGGACAGAGACTCTGGAAACACCATATATTTT. The chain joins TRBV5-4 to TRBJ1-3; 7 bases map to TRBD1. After removal of 5 bases from V and 0 bases from J, the junction contained 5 bases not matched to a gene. Germline V gives CDR1 SGHNT, CDR2 YYREEE (reference sequence). The CDR3 runs to 15 residues.

Note on this clone: The junction departs from germline at one end; a sequencing error may be responsible. This sequence joins TRBV3-1 (or the pseudogene TRBV3-2) and TRBJ2-5; D unclear. Germline V gene lookup returns CDR1 LGHDT and CDR2 YNNKEL (reference sequence). CDR3 length: 15 residues. CDR3 DNA sequence: TGTGCCAGCAGCCAAGATTTCCCCGAGTCGGCCCCCGTGCACTTC. Amino acids: CASSQDFPESAPVHF.

This sequence joins TRBV11-2 and TRBJ1-1; D is undetermined. The CDR3 consists of 13 residues. Germline V gene lookup returns CDR1 SGHAT and CDR2 FQNNGV. V lost 5 bases and J lost 2, with 9 bases in between. The chain's CDR3 is CASSPSYNTEAFF. The CDR3 bases are TGTGCCAGCAGCCCCTCATACAACACTGAAGCTTTCTTT.

This chain connects TRBV3-1 (or the pseudogene TRBV3-2) to TRBJ2-7; TRBD2 might be the D (5 bases). This CDR3 spans 13 amino acids. Germline CDR1 LGHDT, CDR2 YNNKEL (reference sequence). Between the trimmed V and J ends, which lost 0 bases and 7 bases, there was a span of 10 bases. CDR3 DNA: TGTGCCAGCAGCCAAGAGAGGCGGAGGGAGCAGTACTTC. It encodes CASSQERRREQYF.